This passage covers 5 T cell receptor beta chains from one sample sequenced in a study of shared clonotypes between healthy human individuals. Assay used: immunoSEQ multiplex PCR; TCRdb lists only in-frame clones, some missing. This sample yields roughly 500,000 clones, of which about 82% are seen a single time; about an eighth belongs to the top ten. The specimen sequenced was PBMCs. The receptors stem from a woman aged 40 to 50 in good health. Some clones in this sample may be carry-over from other donors' samples.

The gene calls are TRBV19 and TRBJ2-2, with D hard to call. The ends were cut back, 4 bases at V and 6 bases at J, with 9 bases in the middle. CDR1 is LNHDA and CDR2 is SQIVND in the germline V gene (reference sequence). There are 13 residues in the CDR3. The CDR3 coding sequence is TGTGCCAGTAGTACCCCTATGGCCGGGGAGCTGTTTTTT. Residues: CASSTPMAGELFF.

This clone has ten or more counts. The chain combines TRBV30 with TRBJ2-7, with 7 positions matching TRBD2. Germline values: CDR1 GTSNPN, CDR2 SVGIG (reference sequence). The CDR3 has 15 amino acids. The junction had 9 bases not matched to a gene; V was cut back by 1 base and J by 3 bases. The CDR3 DNA is TGTGCCTGGAGTGGGTTCGGCGGGAGTAACTACGAGCAGTACTTC. This codes for CAWSGFGGSNYEQYF.

The chain joins TRBV4-3 to TRBJ1-2; a possible D gene is TRBD1 (5 bases). This CDR3 has 16 residues. CDR1 is LGHNA, CDR2 YSLEER, per germline. V was clipped by 0 bases and J by 1 base, with 12 bases between them. The CDR3 is CASSQDWQGLNYGYTF. The CDR3 coding sequence is TGCGCCAGCAGCCAAGATTGGCAGGGCCTTAACTATGGCTACACCTTC.

This clone was picked up one time. The chain has TRBV4-2 and TRBJ2-3, with 7 bases identical to TRBD1. This CDR3 region has 14 residues. The junction had 1 base not matched to a gene; V was cut back by 4 bases and J by 0 bases. The germline V gene has CDR1 LGHNA and CDR2 YNFKEQ. For the CDR3, the DNA is TGTGCCAGCAGCCGGGACAGTAGCACAGATACGCAGTATTTT. Protein: CASSRDSSTDTQYF.

The chain employs TRBV7-9 and TRBJ2-1; 9 bases map to TRBD1. The V gene's germline CDR1 is SEHNR and CDR2 FQNEAQ (reference sequence). V lost 5 bases to trimming and J lost 6 bases; unmatched junction nucleotides: 5. The CDR3 has 14 amino acids. The CDR3 loop reads CASSTGQGFNEQFF. The CDR3 bases are TGTGCCAGCAGCACGGGACAGGGTTTCAATGAGCAGTTCTTC.